This T cell receptor (beta chain) came from a study of blood T cells in healthy people across ages. With a J-beta primer mix and a sample-barcoded 5' primer, a second PCR ran about 7 to 11 cycles. MiXCR, applied by TCRdb to the 5' RACE reads, yields one record per CDR3 protein. Among roughly 1,100,000 distinct CDR3 sequences listed, about 25% were seen once. Per germline, CDR1 SGHRS and CDR2 YFSETQ. The ends were cut back, 4 bases at V and 5 bases at J, with 21 bases in the middle. This CDR3 comprises 16 residues. Isolation yielded PBMCs, at least 6 million per sample, in every case. These data also featured in a second study, about T cells of mothers and their children. Turning to that study: All extracted RNA went into cDNA synthesis, about 1.6 ug per 15 ul. Barcodes and 2-4 random nucleotides were added by M1S in the second PCR. The effect of thymic selection on TCR recombination output is similar between related and unrelated pairs.

The sequence came from a girl aged 2 to 9 in good health. Specimen: blood. The chain is built from TRBV5-1 and TRBJ1-1, with D perhaps matching TRBD1 (5 bases). The CDR3 DNA sequence: TGCGCCAGCAGCCCAACTCCAGAGGGCCGGGGGACTGAAGCTTTCTTT. This translates into CASSPTPEGRGTEAFF.